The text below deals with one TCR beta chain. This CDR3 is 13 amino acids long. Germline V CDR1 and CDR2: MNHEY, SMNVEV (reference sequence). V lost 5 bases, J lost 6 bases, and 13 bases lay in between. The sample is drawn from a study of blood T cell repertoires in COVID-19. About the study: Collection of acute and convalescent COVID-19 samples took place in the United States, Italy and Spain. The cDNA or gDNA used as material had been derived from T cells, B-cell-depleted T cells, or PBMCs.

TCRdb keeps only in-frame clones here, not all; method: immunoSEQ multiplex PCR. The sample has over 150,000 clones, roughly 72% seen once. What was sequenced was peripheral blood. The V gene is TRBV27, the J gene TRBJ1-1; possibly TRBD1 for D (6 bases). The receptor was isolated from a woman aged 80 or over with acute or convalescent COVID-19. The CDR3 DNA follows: TGTGCCAGCAGTGCACAGGGTTCGCCTGAAGCTTTCTTT. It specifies CASSAQGSPEAFF.